This T cell receptor beta chain is from a study of OX40 agonist ivuxolimab in advanced cancers. Sequencing was performed with immunoSEQ multiplex PCR; in TCRdb, only in-frame clones are kept and a portion is missing. Here the sample spans around 67,000 clones, more than 75% being singletons. Enrollment shut out patients with autoimmune disease history or systemic immunosuppression. Germline V gene lookup returns CDR1 MNHNS and CDR2 SASEGT. There are 15 residues in the CDR3. The rearrangement joins TRBV6-1 to TRBJ2-5, with 9 bases matching TRBD1. TRBJ2-7 matches the DNA end more closely, so the J call is doubtful. Specimen: CD4+ or CD8+ T cells sorted from blood, collected in a trial of the OX40 agonist ivuxolimab. The receptor was isolated from an adult with an advanced solid tumor such as melanoma, head and neck, liver or kidney cancer. The CDR3 coding sequence is TGTGCCAGCAGATTCGGGACAGGGTATCCCTACGAGCAGTACTTC. Its translation: CASRFGTGYPYEQYF.